The rows below give T cell receptor beta chains drawn from one sample of a study of identical twins. TCRdb recomputed calls from the 5' RACE reads with MiXCR, one row per CDR3 protein. Of 400,000 to 500,000 distinct CDR3 sequences detected, about 18% appear once; the ten largest clones hold approximately 12%. Sequenced input: naive T cells sorted from blood. The source of these receptors is a man in his forties or fifties in good health. CDR3s include the opening cysteine and the closing phenylalanine or tryptophan. A D gene is named only where the DNA matches it firmly. Not every row has a clone size; where given, it reads once, few, many or a size class.

length,size,J,D,V,CDR3,DNA
14,few,TRBJ1-2,TRBD1,TRBV10-3,CAIQREDRVSGYTF,TGTGCCATCCAACGAGAGGACAGGGTCAGTGGCTACACCTTC
15,few,TRBJ2-7,NA,TRBV5-1,CASSLESFPSYEQYF,TGCGCCAGCAGCTTGGAGAGCTTTCCCTCCTACGAGCAGTACTTC
16,few,TRBJ2-5,TRBD2,TRBV6-2/TRBV6-3,CASSFGLAGSQETQYF,TGTGCCAGCAGTTTTGGACTAGCGGGAAGCCAAGAGACCCAGTACTTC
14,many,TRBJ2-7,TRBD1,TRBV20-1,CSATRQGLSYEQYF,TGCAGTGCTACGAGACAGGGTCTGTCCTACGAGCAGTACTTC
14,NA,TRBJ2-5,NA,TRBV7-8,CASSLGGMRETQYF,TGTGCCAGCAGCTTAGGGGGGATGAGAGAGACCCAGTACTTC
14,few,TRBJ2-1,TRBD1,TRBV12-3/TRBV12-4,CASRHPRQGRLQFF,TGTGCCAGCAGGCACCCCCGACAGGGAAGATTGCAGTTCTTC
14,few,TRBJ2-5,NA,TRBV20-1,CSASSRGRQETQYF,TGCAGTGCTAGTAGCAGGGGAAGGCAAGAGACCCAGTACTTC
14,many,TRBJ2-2,TRBD2,TRBV11-2,CASGRGMNTGELFF,TGTGCCAGCGGGCGGGGGATGAACACCGGGGAGCTGTTTTTT
17,many,TRBJ2-1,TRBD2,TRBV10-3,CAISTSNGLAGEGEQFF,TGTGCCATCAGCACATCTAACGGACTAGCGGGAGAGGGTGAGCAGTTCTTC
14,NA,TRBJ2-1,NA,TRBV18,CASSPGVDYNEQFF,TGTGCCAGCTCACCCGGGGTGGACTACAATGAGCAGTTCTTC
11,NA,TRBJ2-7,NA,TRBV12-3/TRBV12-4,CASSFHHEQYF,TGTGCCAGCAGTTTTCACCACGAGCAGTACTTC
15,few,TRBJ1-5,NA,TRBV21-1,CASSSRDSLNQPQHF,TGTGCCAGCAGCTCCCGGGACAGCCTCAATCAGCCCCAGCATTTT